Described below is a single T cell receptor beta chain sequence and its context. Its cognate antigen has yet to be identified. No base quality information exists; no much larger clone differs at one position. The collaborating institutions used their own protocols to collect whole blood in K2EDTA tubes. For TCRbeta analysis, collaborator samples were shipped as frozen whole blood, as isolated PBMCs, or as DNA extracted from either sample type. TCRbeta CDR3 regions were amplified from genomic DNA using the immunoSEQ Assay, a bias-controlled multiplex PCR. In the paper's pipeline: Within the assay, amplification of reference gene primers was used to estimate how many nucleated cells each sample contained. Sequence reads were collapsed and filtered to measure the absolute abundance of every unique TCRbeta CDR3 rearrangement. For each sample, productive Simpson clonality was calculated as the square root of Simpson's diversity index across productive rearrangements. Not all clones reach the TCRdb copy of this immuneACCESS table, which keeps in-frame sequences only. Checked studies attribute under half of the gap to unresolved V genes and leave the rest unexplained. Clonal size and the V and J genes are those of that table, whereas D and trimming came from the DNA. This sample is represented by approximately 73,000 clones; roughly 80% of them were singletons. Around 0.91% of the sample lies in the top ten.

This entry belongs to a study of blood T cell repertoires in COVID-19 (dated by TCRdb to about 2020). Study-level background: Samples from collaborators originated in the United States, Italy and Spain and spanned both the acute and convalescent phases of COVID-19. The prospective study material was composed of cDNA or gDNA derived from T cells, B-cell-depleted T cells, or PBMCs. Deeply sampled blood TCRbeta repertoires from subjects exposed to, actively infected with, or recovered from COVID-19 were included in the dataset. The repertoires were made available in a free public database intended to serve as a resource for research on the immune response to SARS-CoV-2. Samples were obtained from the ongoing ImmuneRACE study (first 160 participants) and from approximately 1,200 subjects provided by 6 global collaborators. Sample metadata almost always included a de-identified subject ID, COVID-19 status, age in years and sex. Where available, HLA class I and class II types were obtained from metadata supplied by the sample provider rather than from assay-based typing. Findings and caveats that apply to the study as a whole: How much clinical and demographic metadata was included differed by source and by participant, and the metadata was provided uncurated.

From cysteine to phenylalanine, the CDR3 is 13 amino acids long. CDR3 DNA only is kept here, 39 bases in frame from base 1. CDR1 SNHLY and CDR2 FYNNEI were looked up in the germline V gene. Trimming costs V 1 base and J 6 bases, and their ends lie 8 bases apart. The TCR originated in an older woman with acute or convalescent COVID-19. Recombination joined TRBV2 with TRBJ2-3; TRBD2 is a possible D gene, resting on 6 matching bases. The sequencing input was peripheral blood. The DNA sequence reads TGTGCCAGCAGTGAAGAGGCGGGGGATACGCAGTATTTT. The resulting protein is CASSEEAGDTQYF. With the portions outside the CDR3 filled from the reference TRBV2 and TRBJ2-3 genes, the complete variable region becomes EPEVTQTPSHQVTQMGQEVILRCVPISNHLYFYWYRQILGQKVEFLVSFYNNEISEKSEIFDDQFSVERPDGSNFTLKIRSTKLEDSAMYFCASSEEAGDTQYFGPGTRLTVL.